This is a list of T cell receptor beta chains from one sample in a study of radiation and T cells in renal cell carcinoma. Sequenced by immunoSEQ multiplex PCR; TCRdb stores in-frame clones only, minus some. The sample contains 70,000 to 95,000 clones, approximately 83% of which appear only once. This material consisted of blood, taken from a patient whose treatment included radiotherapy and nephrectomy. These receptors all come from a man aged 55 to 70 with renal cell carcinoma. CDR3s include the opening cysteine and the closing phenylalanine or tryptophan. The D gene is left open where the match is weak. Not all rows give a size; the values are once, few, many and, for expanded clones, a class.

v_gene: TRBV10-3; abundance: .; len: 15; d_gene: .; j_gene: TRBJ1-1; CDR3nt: TGTGCCATCAGTGCGACCCCCGTTTGGGACACTGAAGCTTTCTTT; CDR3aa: CAISATPVWDTEAFF
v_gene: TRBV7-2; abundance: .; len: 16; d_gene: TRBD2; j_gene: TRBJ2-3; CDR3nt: TGTGCCAGCAGCCAGGGACTAGCGGGACCGGCGGATACGCAGTATTTT; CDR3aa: CASSQGLAGPADTQYF
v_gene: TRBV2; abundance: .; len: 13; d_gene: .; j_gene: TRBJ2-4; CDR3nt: TGTGCCAGCAGTGTTGGGAGACAGGTTACTCCGTACTTC; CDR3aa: CASSVGRQVTPYF
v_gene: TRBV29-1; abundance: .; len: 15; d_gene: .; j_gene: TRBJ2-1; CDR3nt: TGCACCGTCAGACTATCGGGGCTTCGGAGCAATGAGCAGTTCTTC; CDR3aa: CTVRLSGLRSNEQFF
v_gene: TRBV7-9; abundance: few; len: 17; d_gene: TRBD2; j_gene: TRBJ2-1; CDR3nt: TGTGCCAGCATACCAGGGGGGCTAGCGGGAATGAGTGTTGAGCAGTTCTTC; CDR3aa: CASIPGGLAGMSVEQFF
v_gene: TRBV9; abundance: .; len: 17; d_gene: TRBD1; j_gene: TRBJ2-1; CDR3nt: TGTGCCAGCAGCCCTGGCGCCGGGACAGGCCTTTACAATGAGCAGTTCTTC; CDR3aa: CASSPGAGTGLYNEQFF
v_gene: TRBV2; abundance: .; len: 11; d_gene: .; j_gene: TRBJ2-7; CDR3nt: TGTGCCAGCAGTCAGGGGGGCGAGCAGTACTTC; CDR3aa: CASSQGGEQYF
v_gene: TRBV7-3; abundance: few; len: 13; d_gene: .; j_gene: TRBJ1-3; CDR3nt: TGTGCCAGCAGCACTCGAGGTGGAAACACCATATATTTT; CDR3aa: CASSTRGGNTIYF
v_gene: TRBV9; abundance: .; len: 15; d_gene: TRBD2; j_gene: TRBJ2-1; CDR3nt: TGTGCCAGCAGCCCCAGGGAGGGCTCCTACAATGAGCAGTTCTTC; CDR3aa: CASSPREGSYNEQFF
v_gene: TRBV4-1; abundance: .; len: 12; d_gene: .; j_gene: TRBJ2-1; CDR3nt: TGCGCCAGCAGCCAAATAATAGGTGAGCAGTTCTTC; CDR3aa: CASSQIIGEQFF
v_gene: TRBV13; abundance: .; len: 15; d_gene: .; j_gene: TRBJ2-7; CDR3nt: TGTGCCAGCAGCGCTCCCGGGTACAGCCACTCCGAGCAGTACTTC; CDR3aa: CASSAPGYSHSEQYF
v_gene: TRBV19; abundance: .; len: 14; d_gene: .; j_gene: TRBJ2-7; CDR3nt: TGTGCCAGTAGTCTTGGGGTTCACACCTACGAGCAGTACTTC; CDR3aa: CASSLGVHTYEQYF
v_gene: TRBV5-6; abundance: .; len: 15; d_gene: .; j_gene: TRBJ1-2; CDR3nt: TGTGCCAGCACCAAAACGGGCGGCTCAAGAGATGGCTACACCTTC; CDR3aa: CASTKTGGSRDGYTF
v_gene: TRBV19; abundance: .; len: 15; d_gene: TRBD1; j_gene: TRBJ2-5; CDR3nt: TGTGCCAGTAGTAGGCCAGGGGGCTCTCAAGAGACCCAGTACTTC; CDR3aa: CASSRPGGSQETQYF
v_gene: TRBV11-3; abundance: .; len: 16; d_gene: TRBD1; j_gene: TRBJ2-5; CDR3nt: TGTGCCAGCAGCCTCCGACAGGGTGAGGTCGGGGAGACCCAGTACTTC; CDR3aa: CASSLRQGEVGETQYF
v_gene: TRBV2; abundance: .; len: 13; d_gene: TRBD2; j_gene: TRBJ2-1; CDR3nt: TGTGCCAGCAAAAGGGGAGGGGTCAATGAGCAGTTCTTC; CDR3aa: CASKRGGVNEQFF
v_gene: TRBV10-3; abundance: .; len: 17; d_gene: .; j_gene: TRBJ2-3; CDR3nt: TGTGCCATCAGTGAGTCGGGTCAGCTACCCCCCACAGATACGCAGTATTTT; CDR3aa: CAISESGQLPPTDTQYF
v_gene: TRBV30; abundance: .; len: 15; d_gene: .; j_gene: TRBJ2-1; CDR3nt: TGTGCCTGGAGTGTTAGGGTCCCCCCCTACAATGAGCAGTTCTTC; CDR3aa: CAWSVRVPPYNEQFF
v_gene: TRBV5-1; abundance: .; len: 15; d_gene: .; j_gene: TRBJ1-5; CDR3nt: TGCGCCAGCAGCTCGTTGGGGGAGGCCAATCAGCCCCAGCATTTT; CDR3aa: CASSSLGEANQPQHF
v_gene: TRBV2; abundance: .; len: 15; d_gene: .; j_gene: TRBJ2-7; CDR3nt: TGTGCCAGCACCGTTTCAGGAAGGAGGTCCTACGAGCAGTACTTC; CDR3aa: CASTVSGRRSYEQYF
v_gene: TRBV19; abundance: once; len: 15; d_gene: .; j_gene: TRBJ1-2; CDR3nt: TGTGCCAGTAGCCTGGGTACAATTGAGGAATTAGGCTACACCTTC; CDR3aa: CASSLGTIEELGYTF
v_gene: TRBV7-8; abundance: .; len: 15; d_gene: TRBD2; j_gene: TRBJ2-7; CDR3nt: TGTGCCAGCAGCTTATTCGCGGGAGGGCCCTACGAGCAGTACTTC; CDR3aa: CASSLFAGGPYEQYF
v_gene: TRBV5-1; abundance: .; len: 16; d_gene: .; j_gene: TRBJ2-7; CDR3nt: TGCGCCAGCAGCTTGGGAGGGGTTAGCGGGACAGGCGAGCAGTACTTC; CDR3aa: CASSLGGVSGTGEQYF
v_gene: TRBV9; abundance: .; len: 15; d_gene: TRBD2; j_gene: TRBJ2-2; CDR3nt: TGTGCCAGCAGCGTAGGGGGGACTAGGTCCGGGGAGCTGTTTTTT; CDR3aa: CASSVGGTRSGELFF
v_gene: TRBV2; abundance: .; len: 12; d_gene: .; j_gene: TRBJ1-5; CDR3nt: TGTGCCAGCAGCGTCACAGGGCAGCCCCAGCATTTT; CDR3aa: CASSVTGQPQHF
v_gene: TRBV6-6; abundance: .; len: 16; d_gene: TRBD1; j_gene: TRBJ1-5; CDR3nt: TGTGCCAGCAGCCGATACACAGGGGCTTTAGATCAGCCCCAGCATTTT; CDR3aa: CASSRYTGALDQPQHF
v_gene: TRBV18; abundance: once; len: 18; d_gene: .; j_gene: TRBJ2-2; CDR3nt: TGTGCCAGCTCACCACCGGGCTCCCCCGGACTACAGACCGGGGAGCTGTTTTTT; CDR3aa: CASSPPGSPGLQTGELFF
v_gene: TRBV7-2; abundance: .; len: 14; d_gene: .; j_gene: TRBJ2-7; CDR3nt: TGTGCCAGCAGCCGTCGAGAAACCTCCTACGAGCAGTACTTC; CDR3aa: CASSRRETSYEQYF
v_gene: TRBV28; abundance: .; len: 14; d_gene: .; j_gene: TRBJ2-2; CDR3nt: TGTGCCAGCACGGGTGCAGTTCACACCGGGGAGCTGTTTTTT; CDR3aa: CASTGAVHTGELFF
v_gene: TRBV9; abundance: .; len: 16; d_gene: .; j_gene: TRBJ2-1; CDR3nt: TGTGCCAGCAGCGTAGGGGGACTGAGCTCCTACAATGAGCAGTTCTTC; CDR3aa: CASSVGGLSSYNEQFF
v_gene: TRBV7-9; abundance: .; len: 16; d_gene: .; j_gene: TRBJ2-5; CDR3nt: TGTGCCAGCAGCGCTGGGGGCACAGGAAGGCAAGAGACCCAGTACTTC; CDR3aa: CASSAGGTGRQETQYF
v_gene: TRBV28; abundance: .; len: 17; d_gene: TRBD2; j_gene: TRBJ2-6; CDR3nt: TGTGCCAGCAGCGCGGGGGGCGGATACTCTGGGGCCAACGTCCTGACTTTC; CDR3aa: CASSAGGGYSGANVLTF
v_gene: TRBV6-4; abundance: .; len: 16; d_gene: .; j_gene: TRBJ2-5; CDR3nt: TGTGCCAGCAGAACTGCAGGTGGGGGGTCCCAAGAGACCCAGTACTTC; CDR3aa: CASRTAGGGSQETQYF
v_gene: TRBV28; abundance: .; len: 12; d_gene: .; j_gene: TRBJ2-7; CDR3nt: TGTGCCAGCAGTCCGCCGCCAAACGAGCAGTACTTC; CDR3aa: CASSPPPNEQYF
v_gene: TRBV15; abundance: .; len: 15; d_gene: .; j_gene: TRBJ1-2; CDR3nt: TGTGCCACCAGCAGAGGACGCGGAGGGACAACCAAGTACACCTTC; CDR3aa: CATSRGRGGTTKYTF
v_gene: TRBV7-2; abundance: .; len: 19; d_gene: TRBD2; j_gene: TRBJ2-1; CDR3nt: TGTGCCAGCAGCTTAAGGTCCCTCTTGACTAGCGTGATGGACCATGAGCAGTTCTTC; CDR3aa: CASSLRSLLTSVMDHEQFF
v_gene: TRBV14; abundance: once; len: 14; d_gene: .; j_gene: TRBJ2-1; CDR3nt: TGTGCCAGCAGCCAATACGTTGGAGTCCATGAGCAGTTCTTC; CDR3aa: CASSQYVGVHEQFF
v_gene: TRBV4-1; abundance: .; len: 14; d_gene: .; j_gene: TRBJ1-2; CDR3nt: TGCGCCAGCAGCCAAGAGGCAGGGAGCTATGGCTACACCTTC; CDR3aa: CASSQEAGSYGYTF
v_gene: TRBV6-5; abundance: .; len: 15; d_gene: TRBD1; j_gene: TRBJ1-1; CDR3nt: TGTGCCAGCAGTTATAGCGACAGGGGTCATTCTGAAGCTTTCTTT; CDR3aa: CASSYSDRGHSEAFF
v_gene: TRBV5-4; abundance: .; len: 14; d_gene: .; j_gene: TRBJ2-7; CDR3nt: TGTGCCAGCCGAGTGAGTCCAGACTCCTACGAGCAGTACTTC; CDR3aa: CASRVSPDSYEQYF
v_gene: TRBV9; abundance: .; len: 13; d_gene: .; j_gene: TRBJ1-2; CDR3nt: TGTGCCAGCAGCGTGAACGGGGGCTATGGCTACACCTTC; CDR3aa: CASSVNGGYGYTF
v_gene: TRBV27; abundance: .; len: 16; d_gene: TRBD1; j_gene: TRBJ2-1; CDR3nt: TGTGCCAGCAGTTTGGATCTCAGGGGGCAGGTCAATGAGCAGTTCTTC; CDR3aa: CASSLDLRGQVNEQFF
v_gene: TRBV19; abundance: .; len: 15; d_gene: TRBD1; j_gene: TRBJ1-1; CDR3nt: TGTGCCAGTAGTATGCTACAGGGGGCTGAAACTGAAGCTTTCTTT; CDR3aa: CASSMLQGAETEAFF
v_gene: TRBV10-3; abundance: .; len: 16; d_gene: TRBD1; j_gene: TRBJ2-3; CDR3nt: TGTGCCATCAGTGAGGGACAGGGGTTTGCCACAGATACGCAGTATTTT; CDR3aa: CAISEGQGFATDTQYF
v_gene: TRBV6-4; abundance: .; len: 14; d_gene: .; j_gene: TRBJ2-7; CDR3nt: TGTGCCAGCAGTGACCGGTCAGCTTCCTACGAGCAGTACTTC; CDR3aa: CASSDRSASYEQYF
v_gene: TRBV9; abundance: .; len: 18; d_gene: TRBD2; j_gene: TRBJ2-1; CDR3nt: TGTGCCAGCAGCGTCGGACTAGCGGGAGTCGCGTGGTACAATGAGCAGTTCTTC; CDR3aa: CASSVGLAGVAWYNEQFF
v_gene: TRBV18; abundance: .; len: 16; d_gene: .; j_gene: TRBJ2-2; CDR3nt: TGTGCCAGCTCACGTGCGCAGGGGGGATACACCGGGGAGCTGTTTTTT; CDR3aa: CASSRAQGGYTGELFF
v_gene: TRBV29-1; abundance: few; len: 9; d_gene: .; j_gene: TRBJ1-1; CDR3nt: TGCAGATTAGGGTCTGAAGCTTTCTTT; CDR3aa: CRLGSEAFF